What follows describes a single T cell receptor (beta chain). The germline gives CDR1 GTSNPN, CDR2 SVGIG (reference sequence). The J segment lost 0 bases and the V segment lost 4 bases, leaving 2 bases of the junction unmatched. This CDR3 is 13 amino acids long. The data are from a study of cytomegalovirus exposure and HLA in healthy donors. Study as a whole: There were 75 million to 95 million unique TCRs (from HLA-typed donors) in an early data release.

Amplification used 60 Vbeta primers and 13 Jbeta primers. In the original workflow: Later, an analysis found approximately 80 million unique TCR beta chains, and about 10 million of these were shared. TCRdb's copy holds only in-frame clones and misses some; the assay was immunoSEQ multiplex PCR. The V and J calls and the clone size are those of that table, but D and trimming were determined from the DNA. The sample has under 300,000 clones; approximately 80% are singletons. The receptor was derived from a woman aged 60-75 years in good health and CMV-seropositive. The V gene is TRBV30, the J gene TRBJ1-1; TRBD1 matches at 7 bases. The sequenced sample was PBMCs. DNA of the CDR3: TGTGCCTGGACGACAGGGATGAACACTGAAGCTTTCTTT. This gives the protein CAWTTGMNTEAFF.